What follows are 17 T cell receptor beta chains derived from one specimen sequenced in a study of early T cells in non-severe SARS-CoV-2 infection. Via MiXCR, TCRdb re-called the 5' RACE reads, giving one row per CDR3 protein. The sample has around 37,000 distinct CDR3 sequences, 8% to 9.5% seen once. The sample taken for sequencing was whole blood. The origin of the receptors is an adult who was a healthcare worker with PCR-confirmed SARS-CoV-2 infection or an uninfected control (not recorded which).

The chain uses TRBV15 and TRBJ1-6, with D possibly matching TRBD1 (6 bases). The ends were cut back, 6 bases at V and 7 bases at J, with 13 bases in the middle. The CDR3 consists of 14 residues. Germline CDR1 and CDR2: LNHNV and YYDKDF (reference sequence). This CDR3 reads CATRQGDRNSPLHF. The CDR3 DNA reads TGTGCCACCAGACAGGGTGACCGAAATTCACCCCTCCACTTT.

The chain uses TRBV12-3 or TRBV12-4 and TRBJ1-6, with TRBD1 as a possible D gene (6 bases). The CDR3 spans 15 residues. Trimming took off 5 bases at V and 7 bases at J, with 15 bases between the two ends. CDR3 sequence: CASSRGTPDNSPLHF. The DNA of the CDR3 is TGTGCCAGCAGTCGGGGGACACCAGACAATTCACCCCTCCACTTT.

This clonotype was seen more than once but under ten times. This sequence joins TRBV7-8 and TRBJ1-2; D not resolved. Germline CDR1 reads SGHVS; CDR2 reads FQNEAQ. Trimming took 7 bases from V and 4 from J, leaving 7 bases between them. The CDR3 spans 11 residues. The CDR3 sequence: CASTPAYGYTF. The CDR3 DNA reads TGTGCCAGCACCCCAGCCTATGGCTACACCTTC.

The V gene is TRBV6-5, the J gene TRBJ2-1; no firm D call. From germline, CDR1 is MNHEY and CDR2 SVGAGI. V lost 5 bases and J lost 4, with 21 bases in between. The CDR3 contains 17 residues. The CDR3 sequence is CASSDRLPAYSYNEQFF. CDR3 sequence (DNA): TGTGCCAGCAGTGACCGACTCCCCGCTTACTCGTACAATGAGCAGTTCTTC.

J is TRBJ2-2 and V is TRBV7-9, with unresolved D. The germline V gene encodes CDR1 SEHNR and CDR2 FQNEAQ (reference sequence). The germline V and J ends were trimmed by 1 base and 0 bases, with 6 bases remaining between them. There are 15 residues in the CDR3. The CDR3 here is CASSLGAANTGELFF. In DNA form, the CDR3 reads TGTGCCAGCAGCTTAGGTGCAGCGAACACCGGGGAGCTGTTTTTT.

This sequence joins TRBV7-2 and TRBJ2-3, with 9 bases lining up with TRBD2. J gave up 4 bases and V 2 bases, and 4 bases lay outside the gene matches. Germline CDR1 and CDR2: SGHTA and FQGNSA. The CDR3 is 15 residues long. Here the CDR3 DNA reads TGTGCCAGCAGCTTACAAGCGGGGGGTTCAGATACGCAGTATTTT. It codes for CASSLQAGGSDTQYF.

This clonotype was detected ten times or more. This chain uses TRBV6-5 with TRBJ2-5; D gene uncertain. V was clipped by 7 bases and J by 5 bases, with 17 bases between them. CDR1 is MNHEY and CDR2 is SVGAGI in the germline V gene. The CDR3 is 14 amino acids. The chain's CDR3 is CASKTPGARETQYF. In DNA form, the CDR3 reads TGTGCCAGCAAAACCCCGGGCGCTCGGGAGACCCAGTACTTC.

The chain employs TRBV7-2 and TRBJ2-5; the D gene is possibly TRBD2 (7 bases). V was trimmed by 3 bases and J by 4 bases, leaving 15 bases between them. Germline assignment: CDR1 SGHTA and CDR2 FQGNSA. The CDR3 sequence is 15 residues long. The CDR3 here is CASSLLGGPPETQYF. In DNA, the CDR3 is TGTGCCAGCAGCTTGCTCGGGGGGCCTCCAGAGACCCAGTACTTC.

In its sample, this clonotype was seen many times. The DNA of the CDR3 is TGTGCCACCAGTGATTTCTCAGATACGCAGTATTTT. This encodes CATSDFSDTQYF. The J gene is TRBJ2-3, the V gene TRBV24-1; D is uncertain. Germline V gives CDR1 KGHDR, CDR2 SFDVKD. There are 12 residues in the CDR3. The ends were cut back, 1 base at V and 4 bases at J, with 2 bases in the middle.

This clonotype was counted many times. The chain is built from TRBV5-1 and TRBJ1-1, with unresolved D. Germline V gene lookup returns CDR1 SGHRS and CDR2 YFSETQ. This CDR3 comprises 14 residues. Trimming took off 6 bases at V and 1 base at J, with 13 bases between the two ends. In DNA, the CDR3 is TGCGCCAGCAATCTGGCTAGCGGGAACACTGAAGCTTTCTTT. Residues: CASNLASGNTEAFF. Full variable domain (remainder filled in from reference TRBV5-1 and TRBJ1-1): KAGVTQTPRYLIKTRGQQVTLSCSPISGHRSVSWYQQTPGQGLQFLFEYFSETQRNKGNFPGRFSGRQFSNSRSEMNVSTLELGDSALYLCASNLASGNTEAFFGQGTRLTVV.

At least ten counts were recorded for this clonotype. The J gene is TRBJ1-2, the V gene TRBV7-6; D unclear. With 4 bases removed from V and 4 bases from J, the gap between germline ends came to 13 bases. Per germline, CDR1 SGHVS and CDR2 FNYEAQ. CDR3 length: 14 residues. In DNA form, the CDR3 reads TGTGCCAGCAGCTGGAGAGAGGGCGGCTATGGCTACACCTTC. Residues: CASSWREGGYGYTF.

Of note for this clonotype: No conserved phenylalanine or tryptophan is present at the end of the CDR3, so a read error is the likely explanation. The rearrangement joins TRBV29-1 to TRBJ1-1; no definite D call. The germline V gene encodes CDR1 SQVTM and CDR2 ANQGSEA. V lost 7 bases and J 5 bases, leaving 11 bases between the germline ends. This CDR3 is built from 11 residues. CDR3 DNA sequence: TGCAGCGCCCCAGACCCAACTGAAGCTTTCTCT. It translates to CSAPDPTEAFS.

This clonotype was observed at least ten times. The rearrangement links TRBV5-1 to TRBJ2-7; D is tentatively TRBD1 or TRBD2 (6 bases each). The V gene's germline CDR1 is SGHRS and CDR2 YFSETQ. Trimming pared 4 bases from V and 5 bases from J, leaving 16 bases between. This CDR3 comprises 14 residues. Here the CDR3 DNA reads TGCGCCAGCAGCCCTAGGGGGGTAGGGGACGAGCAGTACTTC. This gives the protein CASSPRGVGDEQYF. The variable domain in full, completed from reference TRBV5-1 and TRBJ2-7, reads KAGVTQTPRYLIKTRGQQVTLSCSPISGHRSVSWYQQTPGQGLQFLFEYFSETQRNKGNFPGRFSGRQFSNSRSEMNVSTLELGDSALYLCASSPRGVGDEQYFGPGTRLTVT.

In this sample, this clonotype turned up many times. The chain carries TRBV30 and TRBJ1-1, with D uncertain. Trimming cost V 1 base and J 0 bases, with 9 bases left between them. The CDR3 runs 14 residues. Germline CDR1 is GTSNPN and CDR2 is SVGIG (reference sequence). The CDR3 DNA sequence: TGTGCCTGGAGTGAGGACTCGATGAACACTGAAGCTTTCTTT. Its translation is CAWSEDSMNTEAFF.

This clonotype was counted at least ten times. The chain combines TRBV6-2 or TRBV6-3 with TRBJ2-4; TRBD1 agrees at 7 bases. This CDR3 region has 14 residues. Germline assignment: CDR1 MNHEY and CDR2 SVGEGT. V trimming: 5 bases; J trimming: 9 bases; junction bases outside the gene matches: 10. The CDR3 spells CASSPSTGRSIQYF. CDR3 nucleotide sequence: TGTGCCAGCAGTCCTTCGACAGGGCGGAGCATTCAGTACTTC.

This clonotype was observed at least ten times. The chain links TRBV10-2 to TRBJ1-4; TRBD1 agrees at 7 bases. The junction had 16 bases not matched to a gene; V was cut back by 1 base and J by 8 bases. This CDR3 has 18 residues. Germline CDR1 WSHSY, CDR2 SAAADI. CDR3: CASSEFLTGSQGREKLFF. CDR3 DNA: TGCGCCAGCAGTGAGTTTTTGACAGGGTCCCAAGGGAGAGAAAAACTGTTTTTT.

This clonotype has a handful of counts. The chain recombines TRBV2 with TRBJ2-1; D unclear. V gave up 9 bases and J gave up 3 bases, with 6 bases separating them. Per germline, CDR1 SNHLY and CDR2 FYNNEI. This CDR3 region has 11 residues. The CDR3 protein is CASGYYNEQFF. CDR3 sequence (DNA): TGTGCCAGTGGCTACTACAATGAGCAGTTCTTC.